This T cell receptor (beta chain) was identified during a study of blood T cell repertoires in COVID-19. Whole-study context: The cDNA or gDNA used as material had been derived from T cells, B-cell-depleted T cells, or PBMCs.

The assay was immunoSEQ multiplex PCR, and TCRdb's table has in-frame clones only and misses some. The sample contains about 250,000 clones, around 83% of which appear only once. V lost 4 bases to trimming and J lost 3 bases; unmatched junction nucleotides: 6. The length of the CDR3 is 15 residues. The germline V gene encodes CDR1 SGHVS and CDR2 FNYEAQ. The source of this sequence is a man older than 75 with acute or convalescent COVID-19. The sequenced material came from peripheral blood. The chain recombines TRBV7-6 with TRBJ1-1, with 9 bases identical to TRBD1. CDR3 amino acids: CASSYGTGWDTEAFF. CDR3 DNA sequence: TGTGCCAGCAGCTATGGGACAGGGTGGGACACTGAAGCTTTCTTT.